This TCR beta chain was retrieved from a study of regulatory T cells in long-lasting Graves disease. With 5 bases clipped from V and 5 bases from J, the junction kept 9 bases outside the gene matches. This CDR3 spans 15 amino acids. TCRdb ran MiXCR on the reads and lists one entry per CDR3 protein. The sample carries under 1,500 distinct CDR3 sequences, around 82% recorded once. Notes on this clonotype: Its antigen is undetermined.

Construction of the TCR library relied on RNA isolated from PBMCs. The patients were enrolled through endocrinology in Xi'an, China. The authors drew 9 to 10 milliliters of peripheral blood into EDTA tubes. Study conclusions and caveats: The sample size was small, and this may have reduced accuracy. New patients shared fewer public clonotypes (over 900) than persistent patients did (about 3,000).

The chain uses TRBV12-3 or TRBV12-4 and TRBJ1-1; 9 bases match TRBD1. This TCR was recovered from a woman aged 25-40 years with Graves disease. The material was peripheral blood mononuclear cells (PBMCs), obtained with antithyroid drug treatment, in newly diagnosed or persistent Graves disease (not recorded which). The CDR3 sequence: CASSPHRDRETEAFF. The CDR3 DNA reads as TGTGCCAGCAGTCCACACCGGGACAGGGAGACTGAAGCTTTCTTT.